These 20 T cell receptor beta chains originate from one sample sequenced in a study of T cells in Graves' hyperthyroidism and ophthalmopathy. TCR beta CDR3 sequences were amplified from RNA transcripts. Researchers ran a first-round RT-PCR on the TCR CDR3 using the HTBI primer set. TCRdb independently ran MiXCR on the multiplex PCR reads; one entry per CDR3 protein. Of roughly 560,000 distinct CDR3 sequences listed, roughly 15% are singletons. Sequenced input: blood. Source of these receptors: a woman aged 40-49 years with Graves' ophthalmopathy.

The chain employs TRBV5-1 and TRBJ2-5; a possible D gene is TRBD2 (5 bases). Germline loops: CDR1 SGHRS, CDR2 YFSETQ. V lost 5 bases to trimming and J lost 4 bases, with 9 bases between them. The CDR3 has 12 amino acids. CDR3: CASSNSGETQYF. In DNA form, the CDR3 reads TGCGCCAGCAGTAACAGCGGAGAGACCCAGTACTTC.

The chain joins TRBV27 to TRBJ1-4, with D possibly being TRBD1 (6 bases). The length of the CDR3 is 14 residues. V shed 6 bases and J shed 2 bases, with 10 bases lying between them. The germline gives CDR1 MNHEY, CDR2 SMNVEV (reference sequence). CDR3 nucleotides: TGTGCCAGCAGCGAAAGGGGGACTAATGAAAAACTGTTTTTT. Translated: CASSERGTNEKLFF.

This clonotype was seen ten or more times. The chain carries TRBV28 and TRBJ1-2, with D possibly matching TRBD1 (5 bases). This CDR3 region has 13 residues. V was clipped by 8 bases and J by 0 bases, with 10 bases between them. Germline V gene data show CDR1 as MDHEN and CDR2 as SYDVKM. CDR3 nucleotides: TGTGCCAGCGAGTCAGGGACTAACTATGGCTACACCTTC. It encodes CASESGTNYGYTF.

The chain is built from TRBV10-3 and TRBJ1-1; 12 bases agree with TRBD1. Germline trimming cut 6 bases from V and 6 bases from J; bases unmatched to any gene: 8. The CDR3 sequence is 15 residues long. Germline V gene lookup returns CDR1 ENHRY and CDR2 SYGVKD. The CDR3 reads CAISNRDRGRSEAFF. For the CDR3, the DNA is TGTGCCATCAGCAACCGGGACAGGGGGCGATCTGAAGCTTTCTTT.

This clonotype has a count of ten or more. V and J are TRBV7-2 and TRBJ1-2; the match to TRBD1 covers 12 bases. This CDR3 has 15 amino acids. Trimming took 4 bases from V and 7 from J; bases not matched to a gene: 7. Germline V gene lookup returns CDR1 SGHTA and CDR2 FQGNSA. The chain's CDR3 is CASSSTGTGGSGYTF. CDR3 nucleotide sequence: TGTGCCAGCAGCTCGACCGGGACAGGGGGCTCTGGCTACACCTTC. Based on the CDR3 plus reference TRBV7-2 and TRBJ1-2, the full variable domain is GAGVSQSPSNKVTEKGKDVELRCDPISGHTALYWYRQSLGQGLEFLIYFQGNSAPDKSGLPSDRFSAERTGGSVSTLTIQRTQQEDSAVYLCASSSTGTGGSGYTFGSGTRLTVV.

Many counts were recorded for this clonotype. CDR3 protein: CASTVGNTIYF. The CDR3 DNA reads TGTGCCAGCACCGTGGGAAACACCATATATTTT. The chain couples TRBV25-1 to TRBJ1-3; D remains unclear. V lost 7 bases and J lost 4, with 5 bases in between. CDR3 size: 11 residues. CDR1 MGHDK and CDR2 SYGVNS come from the germline V gene.

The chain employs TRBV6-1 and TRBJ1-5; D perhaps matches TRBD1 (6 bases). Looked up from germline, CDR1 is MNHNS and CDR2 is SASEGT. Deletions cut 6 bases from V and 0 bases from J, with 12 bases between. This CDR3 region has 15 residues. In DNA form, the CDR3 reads TGTGCCAGCAGGTCGGGACAATTTAGCAATCAGCCCCAGCATTTT. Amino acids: CASRSGQFSNQPQHF.

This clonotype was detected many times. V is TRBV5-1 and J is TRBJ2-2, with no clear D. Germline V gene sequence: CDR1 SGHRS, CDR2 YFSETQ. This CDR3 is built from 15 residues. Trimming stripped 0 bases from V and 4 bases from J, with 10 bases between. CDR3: CASSLEASRTGELFF. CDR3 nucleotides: TGCGCCAGCAGCTTGGAGGCAAGCCGCACCGGGGAGCTGTTTTTT.

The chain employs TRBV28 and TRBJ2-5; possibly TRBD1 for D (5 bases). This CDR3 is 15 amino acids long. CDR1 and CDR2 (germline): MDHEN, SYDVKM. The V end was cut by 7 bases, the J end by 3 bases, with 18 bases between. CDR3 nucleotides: TGTGCCAGCATACGAACAGGAGATCTAAAAGAGACCCAGTACTTC. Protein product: CASIRTGDLKETQYF. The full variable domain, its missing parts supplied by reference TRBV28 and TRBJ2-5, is DVKVTQSSRYLVKRTGEKVFLECVQDMDHENMFWYRQDPGLGLRLIYFSYDVKMKEKGDIPEGYSVSREKKERFSLILESASTNQTSMYLCASIRTGDLKETQYFGPGTRLLVL.

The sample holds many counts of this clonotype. The DNA for the CDR3 is TGCGCCAGCAGCTTGGGGAGGCTAGCGGGAGACAGAGAGACCCAGTACTTC. Its protein product is CASSLGRLAGDRETQYF. The chain couples TRBV5-1 to TRBJ2-5; 10 bases line up with TRBD2. V gave up 0 bases and J gave up 4 bases; unmatched junction bases: 9. CDR1 and CDR2 from the germline V gene are SGHRS and YFSETQ. This CDR3 contains 17 residues.

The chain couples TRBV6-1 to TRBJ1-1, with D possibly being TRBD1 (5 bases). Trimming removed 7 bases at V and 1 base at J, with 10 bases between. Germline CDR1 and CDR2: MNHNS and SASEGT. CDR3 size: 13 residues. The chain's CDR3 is CASTKQANTEAFF. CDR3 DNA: TGTGCCAGCACGAAACAGGCGAACACTGAAGCTTTCTTT.

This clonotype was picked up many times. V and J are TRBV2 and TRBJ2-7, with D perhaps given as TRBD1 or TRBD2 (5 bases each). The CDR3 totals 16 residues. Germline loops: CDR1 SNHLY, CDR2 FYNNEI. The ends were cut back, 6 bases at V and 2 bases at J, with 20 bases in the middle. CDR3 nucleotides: TGTGCCAGCAGCGATGCCGGGACCGCAGGCCCCTACGAGCAGTACTTC. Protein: CASSDAGTAGPYEQYF.

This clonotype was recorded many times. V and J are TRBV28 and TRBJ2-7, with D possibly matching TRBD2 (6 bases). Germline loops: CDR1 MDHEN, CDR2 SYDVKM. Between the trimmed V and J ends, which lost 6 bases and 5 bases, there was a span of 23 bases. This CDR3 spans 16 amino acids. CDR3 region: CASRPDTSRSAHEQYF. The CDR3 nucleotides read TGTGCCAGCAGGCCCGACACTAGCAGATCAGCCCACGAGCAGTACTTC.

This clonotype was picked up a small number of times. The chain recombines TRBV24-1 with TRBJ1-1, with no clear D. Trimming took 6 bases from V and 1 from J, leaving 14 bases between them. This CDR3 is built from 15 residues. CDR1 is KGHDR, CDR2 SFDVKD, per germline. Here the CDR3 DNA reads TGTGCCACCAGTTTCCTGGGGAGAACGAACACTGAAGCTTTCTTT. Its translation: CATSFLGRTNTEAFF.

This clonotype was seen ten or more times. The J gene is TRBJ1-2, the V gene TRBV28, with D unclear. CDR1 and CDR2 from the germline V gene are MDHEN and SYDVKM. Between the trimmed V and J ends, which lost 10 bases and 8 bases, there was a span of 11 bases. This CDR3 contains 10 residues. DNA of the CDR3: TGTGCCACGATGAGGAGAGGCTACACCTTC. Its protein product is CATMRRGYTF.

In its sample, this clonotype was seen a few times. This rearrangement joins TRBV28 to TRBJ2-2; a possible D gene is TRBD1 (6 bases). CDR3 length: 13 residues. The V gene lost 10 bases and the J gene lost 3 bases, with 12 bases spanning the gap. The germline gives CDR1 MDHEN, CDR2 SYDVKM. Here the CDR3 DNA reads TGTGCCATCGGGACATTTCACACCGGGGAGCTGTTTTTT. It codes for CAIGTFHTGELFF.

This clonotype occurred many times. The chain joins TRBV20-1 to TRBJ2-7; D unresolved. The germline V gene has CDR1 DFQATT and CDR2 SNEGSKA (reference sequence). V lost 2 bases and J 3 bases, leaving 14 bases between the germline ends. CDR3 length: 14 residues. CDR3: CSARSRAGYYEQYF. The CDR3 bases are TGCAGTGCTAGAAGTAGGGCCGGCTACTACGAGCAGTACTTC.

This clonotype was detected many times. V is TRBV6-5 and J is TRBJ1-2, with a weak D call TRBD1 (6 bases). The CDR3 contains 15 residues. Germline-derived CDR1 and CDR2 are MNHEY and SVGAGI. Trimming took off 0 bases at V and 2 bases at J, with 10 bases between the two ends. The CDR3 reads CASSYSRGANYGYTF. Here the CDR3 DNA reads TGTGCCAGCAGTTACTCTCGGGGGGCGAACTATGGCTACACCTTC.

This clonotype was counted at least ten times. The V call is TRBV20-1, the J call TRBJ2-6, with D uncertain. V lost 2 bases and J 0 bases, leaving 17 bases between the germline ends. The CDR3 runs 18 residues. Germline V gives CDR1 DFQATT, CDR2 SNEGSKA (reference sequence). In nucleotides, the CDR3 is TGCAGTGCTAGATGGGCTTCTGCTTCCCGCTCTGGGGCCAACGTCCTGACTTTC. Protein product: CSARWASASRSGANVLTF.

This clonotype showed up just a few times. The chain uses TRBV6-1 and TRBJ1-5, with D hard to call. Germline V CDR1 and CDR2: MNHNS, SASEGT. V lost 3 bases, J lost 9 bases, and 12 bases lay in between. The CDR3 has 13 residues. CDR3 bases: TGTGCCAGCAGTGACCTGGGGATACGGCCCCAGCATTTT. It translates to CASSDLGIRPQHF.